Below, 31 T cell receptor beta chains from the same sample are listed, as sequenced in a study of blood T cell repertoires in COVID-19. Data came from immunoSEQ multiplex PCR; TCRdb stores just in-frame clones and leaves some out. The sample gives over 200,000 clones, about 87% of which show up once; approximately 2.6% is in the top ten. Sequences were obtained from peripheral blood. All receptors derive from a man younger than 40 with COVID-19, enrolled during active disease.

CDR3 sequence reads: CASSRTANEQFF. In DNA, the CDR3 is TGTGCCAGCAGTCGGACAGCGAATGAGCAGTTCTTC. V gene TRBV7-9 combines with J gene TRBJ2-1; tentative D call: TRBD1 (6 bases). V shed 6 bases and J shed 7 bases, with 10 bases lying between them. Germline V gives CDR1 SEHNR, CDR2 FQNEAQ (reference sequence). This CDR3 comprises 12 residues.

J is TRBJ1-2 and V is TRBV27; 10 positions agree with TRBD1. CDR1 MNHEY and CDR2 SMNVEV come from the germline V gene (reference sequence). The CDR3 covers 15 residues. With V trimmed by 1 base and J by 4 bases, 3 bases remained unmatched. The CDR3 protein is CASSLWTGGVYGYTF. The DNA of the CDR3 is TGTGCCAGCAGTTTATGGACAGGGGGTGTCTATGGCTACACCTTC.

CDR3: CASIAQGASGNTIYF. CDR3 sequence (DNA): TGTGCCAGCATAGCGCAGGGGGCCTCTGGAAACACCATATATTTT. The rearrangement joins TRBV6-6 to TRBJ1-3; 8 nucleotides align to TRBD1. The length of the CDR3 is 15 residues. From germline, CDR1 is MNHNY and CDR2 SVGAGI (reference sequence). The V gene end was trimmed by 7 bases and the J gene end by 0 bases; junction bases not matched to a gene: 5.

The rearrangement links TRBV5-1 to TRBJ2-2, with D maybe TRBD1 (5 bases). This CDR3 is 16 amino acids long. Germline CDR1 is SGHRS and CDR2 is YFSETQ. Trimming removed 2 bases at V and 0 bases at J, with 11 bases between. The CDR3 reads CASSLMDTTNTGELFF. The DNA of the CDR3 is TGCGCCAGCAGCTTAATGGACACCACGAACACCGGGGAGCTGTTTTTT.

V is TRBV19 and J is TRBJ2-3; TRBD2 agrees at 8 bases. CDR3 length: 16 residues. V was clipped by 0 bases and J by 2 bases; unmatched bases: 4. Germline CDR1 is LNHDA and CDR2 is SQIVND (reference sequence). In DNA, the CDR3 is TGTGCCAGTAGTATAGAACTAGCGGTCGTCACAGATACGCAGTATTTT. Its translation: CASSIELAVVTDTQYF.

The chain uses TRBV7-3 and TRBJ2-2; 7 bases are a match to TRBD1. J lost 7 bases, V lost 3 bases, and 5 bases had no gene match. The CDR3 loop spans 14 amino acids. In germline, CDR1 is SGHTA, CDR2 FQGTGA. CDR3 DNA sequence: TGTGCCAGCAGCTTGACAGGGTCTAGCGGGGAGCTGTTTTTT. It encodes CASSLTGSSGELFF.

The rearrangement links TRBV6-6 to TRBJ1-1, with D tentatively TRBD1 (6 bases). Germline V gene lookup returns CDR1 MNHNY and CDR2 SVGAGI (reference sequence). The CDR3 spans 13 residues. The V gene lost 5 bases and the J gene lost 6 bases, with 13 bases spanning the gap. Here the CDR3 DNA reads TGTGCCAGCAGTAGATACAGGGAGCCTGAAGCTTTCTTT. This sequence encodes CASSRYREPEAFF.

The chain recombines TRBV24-1 with TRBJ1-5; 10 bases line up with TRBD1. The V gene end was trimmed by 4 bases and the J gene end by 2 bases; junction bases not matched to a gene: 1. The CDR3 is 15 amino acids. CDR1 KGHDR and CDR2 SFDVKD come from the germline V gene. The CDR3 DNA follows: TGTGCCACCAGTGAGGGGACAGGGGGCAATCAGCCCCAGCATTTT. Its translation is CATSEGTGGNQPQHF.

V gene TRBV18 combines with J gene TRBJ2-7; a possible D gene is TRBD2 (6 bases). The V end was cut by 0 bases, the J end by 2 bases, with 14 bases between. Germline values: CDR1 KGHSH, CDR2 LQKENI. This CDR3 is built from 16 residues. The CDR3 loop is CASSPPEGKETYEQYF. Here the CDR3 DNA reads TGTGCCAGCTCACCACCGGAGGGAAAAGAGACCTACGAGCAGTACTTC.

This chain uses TRBV14 with TRBJ2-1; 11 bases are a match to TRBD2. The V gene's germline CDR1 is SGHDN and CDR2 FVKESK. CDR3 length: 18 residues. The V gene end was trimmed by 0 bases and the J gene end by 0 bases; junction bases not matched to a gene: 4. The CDR3 nucleotides read TGTGCCAGCAGCCAAGATACGGGACTAGCGGTCTCCTACAATGAGCAGTTCTTC. Residues: CASSQDTGLAVSYNEQFF.

The rearrangement uses TRBV9 and TRBJ1-6, with D possibly being TRBD1 (5 bases). The CDR3 has 15 residues. The germline CDR1 and CDR2 sequences are SGDLS and YYNGEE. V lost 0 bases and J 9 bases, leaving 13 bases between the germline ends. In nucleotides, the CDR3 is TGTGCCAGCAGCGTAGCTTCAGGCCAGGGTTCACCCCTCCACTTT. This gives the protein CASSVASGQGSPLHF.

V gene TRBV7-2 combines with J gene TRBJ2-7; 8 nucleotides agree with TRBD2. The CDR3 consists of 13 residues. Germline V gene data show CDR1 as SGHTA and CDR2 as FQGNSA. The ends lost 4 bases at V and 7 bases at J; junction bases unmatched: 6. CDR3 residues: CASSSGGAGEQYF. CDR3 coding DNA: TGTGCCAGCAGCTCGGGGGGGGCGGGTGAGCAGTACTTC.

The CDR3: CATTGGLNTEAFF. CDR3 DNA: TGTGCCACCACAGGGGGCCTGAACACTGAAGCTTTCTTT. V usage is TRBV2 and J usage is TRBJ1-1, with TRBD1 identical over 9 bases. CDR3 length equals 13 residues. Germline-derived CDR1 and CDR2 are SNHLY and FYNNEI. V was pared by 10 bases and J by 0 bases, with 3 bases of the junction left unmatched.

The rearrangement links TRBV12-3 or TRBV12-4 to TRBJ1-1; TRBD1 agrees at 7 bases. The CDR3 has 13 residues. Trimming removed 5 bases from V and 7 bases from J; junction bases left unmatched: 7. The CDR3 bases are TGTGCCAGCAGTCCGGGGACAGTTAGTGAAGCTTTCTTT. Protein product: CASSPGTVSEAFF.

With regard to this clone: At the DNA level, this CDR3 is encoded by other sequences in the same sample as well. The J gene is TRBJ2-5, the V gene TRBV6-6; the D is unclear. In germline, CDR1 is MNHNY, CDR2 SVGAGI (reference sequence). Trimming left V 6 bases short and J 2 bases short, with 7 bases between. The CDR3 is made up of 12 amino acids. The CDR3 spells CASSPTQETQYF. DNA of the CDR3: TGTGCCAGCAGCCCCACTCAAGAGACCCAGTACTTC.

The CDR3 DNA sequence: TGCAGTGCCAGTATCGCAGGCACAGATACGCAGTATTTT. This sequence encodes CSASIAGTDTQYF. This rearrangement joins TRBV20-1 to TRBJ2-3; D call uncertain. CDR3 length: 13 amino acids. Trimming pared 6 bases from V and 1 base from J, leaving 11 bases between. Germline-derived CDR1 and CDR2 are DFQATT and SNEGSKA (reference sequence).

CDR3 residues: CASSSATGTPMVYGYTF. The CDR3 nucleotides read TGTGCCAGCAGTTCTGCGACAGGGACCCCGATGGTCTATGGCTACACCTTC. The rearrangement uses TRBV11-2 and TRBJ1-2, with 7 positions matching TRBD1. The germline CDR1 and CDR2 sequences are SGHAT and FQNNGV. Trimming at V came to 6 bases and at J to 4 bases, leaving 17 bases not matched to a gene. The CDR3 spans 17 residues.

This chain joins TRBV9 and TRBJ1-2; D may be TRBD1 (5 bases). Germline lookup yields CDR1 SGDLS and CDR2 YYNGEE. The CDR3 totals 17 residues. Trimming pared 0 bases from V and 6 bases from J, leaving 21 bases between. CDR3 protein: CASSVATGALPRNGYTF. The DNA for the CDR3 is TGTGCCAGCAGCGTAGCTACAGGCGCCCTCCCTCGGAATGGCTACACCTTC.

The chain joins TRBV28 to TRBJ2-7; D is perhaps TRBD2 (6 bases). The length of the CDR3 is 15 residues. The V and J ends lost 3 bases and 3 bases respectively, with 15 bases between them. Germline assignment: CDR1 MDHEN and CDR2 SYDVKM. Written as DNA, the CDR3 is TGTGCCAGCAGTTTCAGCGGGCAAGCTTTCTACGAGCAGTACTTC. As protein: CASSFSGQAFYEQYF.

This chain links TRBV21-1 with TRBJ2-7; TRBD2 is taken as the D call from the table, unchecked against the DNA. TRBV21-1 is termed a pseudogene. The CDR3 totals 18 residues. This CDR3 reads CASSTEHISTSGLYEQYF. The CDR3 coding sequence is TGTGCCAGCAGCACGGAACACATTTCGACTAGCGGGCTTTACGAGCAGTACTTC.

The chain has TRBV18 and TRBJ1-2; D remains unclear. Germline lookup yields CDR1 KGHSH and CDR2 LQKENI. The CDR3 runs 16 residues. Trimming removed 5 bases from V and 0 bases from J, with 16 bases in between. The CDR3 region has the DNA TGTGCCAGCTCATCCAACCTCCCCACAGCTAACTATGGCTACACCTTC. It codes for CASSSNLPTANYGYTF. Based on the CDR3 plus reference TRBV18 and TRBJ1-2, the full variable domain is NAGVMQNPRHLVRRRGQEARLRCSPMKGHSHVYWYRQLPEEGLKFMVYLQKENIIDESGMPKERFSAEFPKEGPSILRIQQVVRGDSAAYFCASSSNLPTANYGYTFGSGTRLTVV.

Remarks on this clone: Other DNA sequences in the sample encode the same CDR3. The chain is built from TRBV7-9 and TRBJ1-5; D uncertain. V lost 3 bases to trimming and J lost 5 bases, with 5 bases between them. This CDR3 is 12 amino acids long. Germline lookup yields CDR1 SEHNR and CDR2 FQNEAQ (reference sequence). Here the CDR3 DNA reads TGTGCCAGCAGCTTGGGCGATCAGCCCCAGCATTTT. It yields the protein CASSLGDQPQHF.

The J gene is TRBJ2-7, the V gene TRBV18; no firm D call. CDR1 is KGHSH and CDR2 is LQKENI in the germline V gene. This CDR3 region has 13 residues. V shed 2 bases and J shed 3 bases, with 8 bases lying between them. The CDR3 DNA reads TGTGCCAGCTCACCATCACAGTACTACGAGCAGTACTTC. It translates to CASSPSQYYEQYF.

In this sample, this clone turned up a few times. The genes are TRBV4-3 and TRBJ1-1, with 10 nucleotides matching TRBD1. The CDR3 loop spans 16 amino acids. V gave up 4 bases and J gave up 3 bases; unmatched junction bases: 8. Germline-derived CDR1 and CDR2 are LGHNA and YSLEER. DNA of the CDR3: TGCGCCAGCAGCCTCTCGCCGGGACAGGGGTACACTGAAGCTTTCTTT. Protein product: CASSLSPGQGYTEAFF.

V usage is TRBV18 and J usage is TRBJ1-5, with TRBD1 identical over 9 bases. Germline CDR1 and CDR2: KGHSH and LQKENI. This CDR3 has 15 amino acids. Trimming at V came to 4 bases and at J to 7 bases, leaving 8 bases not matched to a gene. CDR3 sequence: CASSRGQGEWQPQHF. The CDR3, as DNA: TGTGCCAGCTCACGGGGACAGGGAGAGTGGCAGCCCCAGCATTTT.

This clone was detected once. The rearrangement links TRBV5-1 to TRBJ1-6; D remains unclear. The CDR3 is made up of 15 amino acids. Germline V gene sequence: CDR1 SGHRS, CDR2 YFSETQ. V was trimmed by 1 base and J by 6 bases, leaving 11 bases between them. The CDR3 region is CASSLQSPPNSPLHF. The CDR3 DNA follows: TGCGCCAGCAGCTTGCAGTCCCCACCTAATTCACCCCTCCACTTT.

The genes are TRBV30 and TRBJ2-7, with TRBD1 matching over 11 bases. V shed 5 bases and J 6 bases; nucleotides not matched to a gene: 9. The germline V gene has CDR1 GTSNPN and CDR2 SVGIG (reference sequence). The CDR3 has 14 amino acids. The CDR3 loop reads CAWQGQGGRSEQYF. The CDR3 region has the DNA TGTGCCTGGCAGGGACAGGGGGGTCGTAGCGAGCAGTACTTC.

Details on this clone: At one of its ends the junction is not consistent with the germline gene, which may arise from a read error. The chain links TRBV11-2 to TRBJ2-2; TRBD2 matches at 7 bases. CDR1 and CDR2 from the germline V gene are SGHAT and FQNNGV. This CDR3 spans 16 amino acids. CDR3: CASNLRGGECSGELFF. The CDR3 bases are TGTGCCAGCAACTTACGTGGGGGGGAGTGCTCCGGGGAGCTGTTTTTT.

The chain is built from TRBV6-2 or TRBV6-3 and TRBJ1-1; D may be TRBD1 (6 bases). Trimming removed 6 bases from V and 0 bases from J, with 14 bases in between. The germline gives CDR1 MNHEY, CDR2 SVGEGT. The CDR3 length is 15 residues. CDR3 nucleotides: TGTGCCAGCAGCACCGGGACATCCATGAACACTGAAGCTTTCTTT. It encodes CASSTGTSMNTEAFF.

This chain links TRBV7-9 with TRBJ1-1, with D tentatively TRBD1 (6 bases). Germline V CDR1 and CDR2: SEHNR, FQNEAQ (reference sequence). V lost 1 base and J lost 3, with 15 bases in between. This CDR3 is built from 16 residues. The CDR3 region has the DNA TGTGCCAGCAGCTTAGGAGACAGGTCTTGGGACACTGAAGCTTTCTTT. Protein: CASSLGDRSWDTEAFF. The entire variable domain, with the rest obtained from reference TRBV7-9 and TRBJ1-1, is as follows: DTGVSQNPRHKITKRGQNVTFRCDPISEHNRLYWYRQTLGQGPEFLTYFQNEAQLEKSRLLSDRFSAERPKGSFSTLEIQRTEQGDSAMYLCASSLGDRSWDTEAFFGQGTRLTVV.

The chain carries TRBV6-5 and TRBJ2-3; a possible D gene is TRBD1 (6 bases). Germline CDR1 is MNHEY and CDR2 is SVGAGI. Trimming removed 4 bases from V and 6 bases from J, with 11 bases in between. CDR3 length equals 13 residues. CDR3 in DNA: TGTGCCAGCAGTTCACAGGGTCTCGATACGCAGTATTTT. Its protein is CASSSQGLDTQYF.